A single T cell receptor (beta chain) is shown here with its context. The sample is drawn from a study of CD8 T cells in ankylosing spondylitis. V lost 2 bases and J 5 bases, leaving 8 bases between the germline ends. Germline assignment: CDR1 SGHTA and CDR2 FQGTGA. The CDR3 loop spans 13 amino acids. Quantitative 5'-RACE with molecular barcodes produced the TCR beta libraries. TCRdb redid the calling of the 5' RACE reads with MiXCR, one entry per CDR3 protein. This sample has about 360,000 distinct CDR3 sequences, with 20% found just once. This chain uses TRBV7-3 with TRBJ2-3; D not certain. The sequenced material came from blood, either unsorted or a sorted T cell fraction (not recorded which). This TCR came from a male donor with ankylosing spondylitis or in good health (not recorded which). The CDR3 sequence is CASSLYQEDTQYF. The CDR3 bases are TGTGCCAGCAGCTTATATCAGGAAGATACGCAGTATTTT.